The rows below give T cell receptor beta chains drawn from one sample of a study of beta chain features in type 1 diabetes. Produced via immunoSEQ multiplex PCR; TCRdb's table is partial and in-frame only. The repertoire consists of tens of thousands of clones, with roughly half occurring once and the leading ten covering roughly 0.7%. The sample taken for sequencing was central memory CD4+ T cells from blood. The receptor set was obtained from a man aged 25 to 40 with type 1 diabetes. Both conserved end residues are part of each CDR3. Each record gives: CDR3 DNA, CDR3 protein, D gene, V gene, clone size, J gene. The D gene is left open where the match is weak. Only part of the rows carry a size: once, few, many, or a class if the clone is expanded.

CDR3 DNA: TGTGCCAGCAGCGTAGCTCTTGGACTTTACACAGATACGCAGTATTTT; CDR3 protein: CASSVALGLYTDTQYF; D gene: .; V gene: TRBV9; clone size: .; J gene: TRBJ2-3
CDR3 DNA: TGTGCCAGTGCGGTCCAAGACAATCAGCCCCAGCATTTT; CDR3 protein: CASAVQDNQPQHF; D gene: .; V gene: TRBV19; clone size: .; J gene: TRBJ1-5
CDR3 DNA: TGTGCCAGCAGCTTAGGTGGGACTAGCGGGGTCGCCGGGGAGCTGTTTTTT; CDR3 protein: CASSLGGTSGVAGELFF; D gene: TRBD2; V gene: TRBV11-3; clone size: .; J gene: TRBJ2-2
CDR3 DNA: TGTGCCAGCAGAAACACCATTCTCTCCTACGAGCAGTACTTC; CDR3 protein: CASRNTILSYEQYF; D gene: .; V gene: TRBV6-6; clone size: .; J gene: TRBJ2-7
CDR3 DNA: TGTGCCAGCAGTTCCCACAGGGTCGGGGAGACCCAGTACTTC; CDR3 protein: CASSSHRVGETQYF; D gene: .; V gene: TRBV27; clone size: few; J gene: TRBJ2-5
CDR3 DNA: TGTGCCAGCAGCCCGAAATCCCAGGGGAGGGAAAACTACAATGAGCAGTTCTTC; CDR3 protein: CASSPKSQGRENYNEQFF; D gene: .; V gene: TRBV5-4; clone size: .; J gene: TRBJ2-1
CDR3 DNA: TGTGCCAGCAGCTTATATGGGCGTACAGATACGCAGTATTTT; CDR3 protein: CASSLYGRTDTQYF; D gene: .; V gene: TRBV13; clone size: few; J gene: TRBJ2-3
CDR3 DNA: TGTGCCAGCAGGGGGGCGGTCCATAATTCACCCCTCCACTTT; CDR3 protein: CASRGAVHNSPLHF; D gene: .; V gene: TRBV6-1; clone size: .; J gene: TRBJ1-6
CDR3 DNA: TGTGCCAGCAGCCCCCACTACGAGCAGTACTTC; CDR3 protein: CASSPHYEQYF; D gene: .; V gene: TRBV11-2; clone size: .; J gene: TRBJ2-7
CDR3 DNA: TGTGCCAGCAGCAGCGGGACAGGTGCTGGGACCGGGGAGCTGTTTTTT; CDR3 protein: CASSSGTGAGTGELFF; D gene: .; V gene: TRBV5-6; clone size: .; J gene: TRBJ2-2
CDR3 DNA: TGTGCCAGCAGCGTAGGGGGGGACCCAGGAGACCTCTACAATGAGCAGTTCTTC; CDR3 protein: CASSVGGDPGDLYNEQFF; D gene: .; V gene: TRBV9; clone size: .; J gene: TRBJ2-1
CDR3 DNA: TGCAGCGTTGCGCCGCAGGGGTGGGAGACCCAGTACTTC; CDR3 protein: CSVAPQGWETQYF; D gene: .; V gene: TRBV29-1; clone size: few; J gene: TRBJ2-5
CDR3 DNA: TGTGCCACCAGCAACCAACAGGGAAATGAGCAGTTCTTC; CDR3 protein: CATSNQQGNEQFF; D gene: .; V gene: TRBV15; clone size: .; J gene: TRBJ2-1
CDR3 DNA: TGCAGCGTTGGCTGGAGGGATGAGCAGTTCTTC; CDR3 protein: CSVGWRDEQFF; D gene: .; V gene: TRBV29-1; clone size: few; J gene: TRBJ2-1
CDR3 DNA: TGCGCCAGCAGCCAAGATTTTTTAGGTGTGCGGGGGAGCTCCTACAATGAGCAGTTCTTC; CDR3 protein: CASSQDFLGVRGSSYNEQFF; D gene: TRBD2; V gene: TRBV4-1; clone size: .; J gene: TRBJ2-1
CDR3 DNA: TGCGCCAGCAGCGACTTGACAGGGGCGGACACTGAAGCTTTCTTT; CDR3 protein: CASSDLTGADTEAFF; D gene: TRBD1; V gene: TRBV5-1; clone size: .; J gene: TRBJ1-1
CDR3 DNA: TGTGCCAGCAGTGAAGTCGGGATGGCCGGCTACACCTTC; CDR3 protein: CASSEVGMAGYTF; D gene: .; V gene: TRBV6-1; clone size: .; J gene: TRBJ1-2
CDR3 DNA: TGTGCCAGCAGCTTAGATTCGGCAGGGGGCAATCAGCCCCAGCATTTT; CDR3 protein: CASSLDSAGGNQPQHF; D gene: .; V gene: TRBV7-2; clone size: .; J gene: TRBJ1-5
CDR3 DNA: TGTGCCACCAGGGACCCGGGGAAACTTGAAAAACTGTTTTTT; CDR3 protein: CATRDPGKLEKLFF; D gene: .; V gene: TRBV15; clone size: .; J gene: TRBJ1-4
CDR3 DNA: TGTGCCTGGAATACAGAGTCCTACGAGCAGTACTTC; CDR3 protein: CAWNTESYEQYF; D gene: .; V gene: TRBV30; clone size: few; J gene: TRBJ2-7
CDR3 DNA: TGTGCCAGCAGGACTACAGGGTCCCCCACAGATACGCAGTATTTT; CDR3 protein: CASRTTGSPTDTQYF; D gene: .; V gene: TRBV2; clone size: .; J gene: TRBJ2-3
CDR3 DNA: TGTGCCAGTAGTCACCGCAGGGGTCCCTACGAGCAGTACTTC; CDR3 protein: CASSHRRGPYEQYF; D gene: .; V gene: TRBV19; clone size: .; J gene: TRBJ2-7
CDR3 DNA: TGTGCCAGCAGCGTAAATCTCCGACGGGACAGAGACTACGAGCAGTACTTC; CDR3 protein: CASSVNLRRDRDYEQYF; D gene: TRBD1; V gene: TRBV9; clone size: .; J gene: TRBJ2-7
CDR3 DNA: TGTGCCAGCAGCCCTAGACAGGTCAATGAAAAACTGTTTTTT; CDR3 protein: CASSPRQVNEKLFF; D gene: .; V gene: TRBV5-8; clone size: few; J gene: TRBJ1-4
CDR3 DNA: TGTGCCAGCAGCTACCAGGGGGCTGTGGATGAAAAACTGTTTTTT; CDR3 protein: CASSYQGAVDEKLFF; D gene: TRBD1; V gene: TRBV13; clone size: .; J gene: TRBJ1-4
CDR3 DNA: TGTGCCAGCAGCTTAGGAACAGAGCGAAACACCATATATTTT; CDR3 protein: CASSLGTERNTIYF; D gene: .; V gene: TRBV7-9; clone size: .; J gene: TRBJ1-3
CDR3 DNA: TGCGCCAGCAGTGCCGGGACAGGGGGCTACGAGCAGTACTTC; CDR3 protein: CASSAGTGGYEQYF; D gene: TRBD1; V gene: TRBV10-2; clone size: .; J gene: TRBJ2-7
CDR3 DNA: TGTGCCAGCAGTGACCCTACAGGGCGAGAGACCCAGTACTTC; CDR3 protein: CASSDPTGRETQYF; D gene: .; V gene: TRBV25-1; clone size: few; J gene: TRBJ2-5
CDR3 DNA: TGTGCCAGCCGGACAGGGGTCGGGAATCAGCCCCAGCATTTT; CDR3 protein: CASRTGVGNQPQHF; D gene: TRBD1; V gene: TRBV6-5; clone size: .; J gene: TRBJ1-5
CDR3 DNA: TGTGCCAGCAGTGAACCGGGTTTCGTCCAAGGCTACACCTTC; CDR3 protein: CASSEPGFVQGYTF; D gene: .; V gene: TRBV25-1; clone size: few; J gene: TRBJ1-2
CDR3 DNA: TGTGCCAGCTCACTGGGACAGGATAATGAAAAACTGTTTTTT; CDR3 protein: CASSLGQDNEKLFF; D gene: TRBD1; V gene: TRBV18; clone size: few; J gene: TRBJ1-4
CDR3 DNA: TGTGCCAGCAGTTACAGGGGGCTGAGCACCGGGGAGCTGTTTTTT; CDR3 protein: CASSYRGLSTGELFF; D gene: TRBD1; V gene: TRBV5-5; clone size: .; J gene: TRBJ2-2
CDR3 DNA: TGTGCCAGTAGTATAACCGGGACAGGTGCGAATGAGCAGTTCTTC; CDR3 protein: CASSITGTGANEQFF; D gene: TRBD1; V gene: TRBV19; clone size: .; J gene: TRBJ2-1
CDR3 DNA: TGTGCCAGCAGTGTTGGGGGGACAGATACGCAGTATTTT; CDR3 protein: CASSVGGTDTQYF; D gene: .; V gene: TRBV11-2; clone size: .; J gene: TRBJ2-3
CDR3 DNA: TGTGCCAGCAGTTTAGCGGGAGGGGTGCAGTTCTTC; CDR3 protein: CASSLAGGVQFF; D gene: TRBD2; V gene: TRBV7-9; clone size: .; J gene: TRBJ2-1
CDR3 DNA: TGTGCCAGCAGTTCCGGGACAGGGGAGACTGAAGCTTTCTTT; CDR3 protein: CASSSGTGETEAFF; D gene: TRBD1; V gene: TRBV11-2; clone size: few; J gene: TRBJ1-1
CDR3 DNA: TGTGCCAGCAGCTTACGACAGGGGTACAATGAGCAGTTCTTC; CDR3 protein: CASSLRQGYNEQFF; D gene: TRBD1; V gene: TRBV5-4; clone size: .; J gene: TRBJ2-1
CDR3 DNA: TGCGCCAGCAGCCAAGGGGGGGCGGGGGATACGCAGTATTTT; CDR3 protein: CASSQGGAGDTQYF; D gene: .; V gene: TRBV5-1; clone size: .; J gene: TRBJ2-3
CDR3 DNA: TGTGCCAGTAGGGGACAGAGTTATAATTCACCCCTCCACTTT; CDR3 protein: CASRGQSYNSPLHF; D gene: TRBD1; V gene: TRBV19; clone size: .; J gene: TRBJ1-6
CDR3 DNA: TGTGCCAGCAGTTTTGGGGACAGGCTGAGGGATGGCTACACCTTC; CDR3 protein: CASSFGDRLRDGYTF; D gene: TRBD1; V gene: TRBV27; clone size: .; J gene: TRBJ1-2